The present T cell receptor beta chain was sequenced within a study of shared clonotypes between healthy human individuals (TCRdb year 2020). About the study as a whole: A few men and two women, aged 18 to 49 years, made up the cohort. For each donor, three plates each were used for CD4 naive and CD4 memory, two plates were used for CD8 naive, and one plate was used for CD8 memory. To estimate repertoire size and how much clonotype sharing occurs between individuals, the study deeply sequenced the blood TCR repertoires of roughly 5 healthy adults. To increase sequencing depth and limit assay-specific biases, TCR repertoire library preparation and sequencing were carried out by different laboratories using diverse techniques. Each donor's leukapheresis produced roughly between roughly 0.85 and 9 billion PBMCs. Broader findings and caveats from the paper: Only blood was sampled, and tissue TCR repertoires likely differ from those in blood. Incomplete sequencing was indicated by rarefaction of sorted-subset datasets, despite the large sequencing depth. Pairwise subsampling led to the expectation that sequencing depth would affect the degree of clonotype sharing among donors. Across a handful of donors, roughly 5.1% of naive CD4, 3% to 4% of naive CD8, 2.3% of memory CD4, and 0.3% to 0.45% of memory CD8 clonotypes were shared. Clonotypes shared by all four sorted-subset donors showed higher generation probabilities than non-shared clonotypes. Because the study included a small number of donors, the genetic and exposure-history diversity represented was limited. Estimated clonotype richness was generally larger for naive than for memory subsets.

The donors were healthy, HIV-negative adults with no recently reported acute infections or vaccinations. All donors were Caucasian adults living in Nashville, Tennessee, USA. Magnetic negative selection was used to enrich CD4+ T cells, after which naive cells were positively selected on CD45RA and the negative fraction became the memory subset. Blood was obtained by leukapheresis, after which PBMCs were separated by Ficoll-Histopaque density gradient centrifugation and cryopreserved in liquid nitrogen vapor phase. Purity and quantity of every magnetically sorted T cell population were checked by analytical flow cytometry. Genomic DNA was isolated from every sorted fraction and measured by UV absorbance on a Nanodrop 2000c. Reading from cysteine to phenylalanine, the CDR3 counts 15 amino acids. CDR3 DNA is the only sequence kept; it has 45 bases, read in frame from the first base. Per the germline V gene (reference sequence), SSHAT is the CDR1 and FNYEAQ is the CDR2.

Using the deep immunoSEQ assay, TCR CDR3 regions were amplified from genomic DNA by multiplex PCR. Extracted genomic DNA from each cell subset was spread evenly across all wells of several immunoSEQ 96-well plates, with each plate serving as a replicate. For sorted subsets, around 0.2 ug genomic DNA, equal to tens of thousands of T cell genomes, was loaded into each replicate PCR. Purified libraries were quantified with a Qubit 3.0 fluorometer, sized on a Bioanalyzer 2100, and re-quantified with the KAPA Library Quantification kit. Each immunoSEQ 96-well plate was sequenced on its own single-read 150-cycle Illumina NextSeq 550 flow cell. In the paper's pipeline: Because the immunoSEQ output included only junctional sequences and no quality scores, the filtering could not be the same as the filtering used for full-length reads. To assign V/J genes and CDR3, sequences were annotated against IMGT germline references using PyIR, a Python wrapper for IgBLAST v1.9. Reads were removed for weak V/J assignments (E-value above 1e-6), missing CDR3, stop codons, out-of-frame junctions, or ambiguous translated residues. A V3J clonotype was defined by an identical inferred V gene, J gene, and CDR3 amino acid sequence. The percentage overlap between two repertoires was calculated by dividing the number of shared unique clonotypes by the size of the smaller repertoire. Richness of each repertoire was evaluated using RTK rarefaction, the Chao1 estimator, and Recon v2.1 estimates of unobserved clonotypes. For all TCRbeta clonotypes obtained by the gDNA method from several donors, generation probabilities were computed with OLGA. TCRdb mirrors the immuneACCESS table, restricted to in-frame sequences. Some clones are absent from its copies; in checked studies, under half trace to an unresolved V gene, and the reason for the others is unknown. V and J calls and clone size are as listed in that table; D and trimming were resolved from the DNA. The sample table records some 2,400,000 clones; around 95% of these occur just once. The top ten clones comprise around 0.13% of the sample.

The count of this clone is one. What antigen it recognizes has not been identified. A junction end diverges from the germline sequence, so it may reflect a read error. This clonotype was sampled from a man between 18 and 35 years old in good health. The receptor chain draws on TRBV7-7 and TRBJ2-5; the D gene is not confidently resolved. Sequenced: naive CD4+ T cells sorted from blood. This sample's cell subset or site label indicates: CD45RA+ positively selected. The DNA reads TGTGCTAGCAGCCCAGACCAGGCCTACCAAGAGACCCAGTACTTC. It codes for CASSPDQAYQETQYF.